Many counts were recorded for the clone carrying this TCR beta chain. Antigen unknown. CDR3 size: 15 residues. V was cut by 2 bases and J by 9 bases, with 19 bases left in between. Per the germline V gene, CDR1 is MNHEY and CDR2 is SVGEGT. TCRdb redid the calling of the multiplex PCR reads with MiXCR, one entry per CDR3 protein. The sample contains approximately 60,000 distinct CDR3 sequences, less than 60% of which appear only once. This record comes from a study of breast tumors, draining lymph nodes, adjacent tissues. General study findings and limits: Data fit most tumor T cells coming from lymph node, expanding in tumor. Tumor and nontumor repertoires were significantly more similar in luminal-like than in basal-like breast cancer.

The rearrangement joins TRBV6-2 or TRBV6-3 to TRBJ2-5; D is uncertain. This clonotype was sampled from a female donor with breast cancer. Some clones in this sample may be carry-over from other donors' samples. The sequenced sample was breast tumor tissue. The CDR3 reads CASSYPARSVLAQYF. The CDR3 DNA reads as TGTGCCAGCAGTTACCCCGCCCGGTCAGTTTTGGCCCAGTACTTC.